These 30 T cell receptor beta chains originate from one sample sequenced in a study of blood T cell repertoires in COVID-19. The table came from immunoSEQ multiplex PCR; TCRdb's copy has only in-frame clones and leaves some out. This sample has 230,000 or so clones, with roughly 79% found just once. The sequencing input was peripheral blood. The receptors come from a woman over 75 with COVID-19, enrolled during active disease.

The chain couples TRBV27 to TRBJ2-5, with TRBD1 matching over 11 bases. The germline CDR1 and CDR2 sequences are MNHEY and SMNVEV (reference sequence). The CDR3 has 14 residues. Trimming cost V 6 bases and J 5 bases; bases outside gene matches: 5. The CDR3 region has the DNA TGTGCCAGCAGCAGGGACAGGGGGGGCGAGACCCAGTACTTC. This gives the protein CASSRDRGGETQYF.

The chain has TRBV27 and TRBJ1-1; 7 bases are shared with TRBD1. Germline V gene sequence: CDR1 MNHEY, CDR2 SMNVEV (reference sequence). This CDR3 has 13 residues. V gave up 4 bases and J gave up 11 bases; unmatched junction bases: 10. The CDR3 reads CASSSTTGLEAFF. CDR3 sequence (DNA): TGTGCCAGCAGTTCGACGACAGGGCTAGAGGCTTTCTTT.

A few counts support this clone. The J gene is TRBJ1-5, the V gene TRBV19, with a tentative D call TRBD1 (5 bases). The CDR3 contains 15 residues. Trimming pared 4 bases from V and 4 bases from J, leaving 14 bases between. Per germline, CDR1 LNHDA and CDR2 SQIVND (reference sequence). DNA for the CDR3: TGTGCCAGTAGTACCCAAAGGGGCTTGAATCAGCCCCAGCATTTT. Translated, it gives CASSTQRGLNQPQHF.

The V call is TRBV7-9, the J call TRBJ2-7, with D possibly being TRBD1 (6 bases). CDR3 length: 13 amino acids. Germline CDR1 SEHNR, CDR2 FQNEAQ (reference sequence). The germline V and J ends were trimmed by 5 bases and 0 bases, with 8 bases remaining between them. CDR3 nucleotide sequence: TGTGCCAGCAGCCACAGGGTCTCCTACGAGCAGTACTTC. Its translation: CASSHRVSYEQYF.

The CDR3 sequence is CASSVTGLVPGELFF. CDR3 coding DNA: TGTGCCAGCAGCGTAACGGGACTCGTCCCCGGGGAGCTGTTTTTT. V is TRBV9 and J is TRBJ2-2; D is possibly TRBD2 (6 bases). V dropped 1 base and J dropped 6 bases, with 13 bases sitting between them. This CDR3 comprises 15 residues. CDR1 and CDR2 (germline): SGDLS, YYNGEE.

This sequence joins TRBV19 and TRBJ1-6, with a possible D match to TRBD1 (5 bases). The length of the CDR3 is 15 residues. Germline lookup yields CDR1 LNHDA and CDR2 SQIVND (reference sequence). The V and J ends lost 8 bases and 5 bases respectively, with 16 bases between them. In DNA, the CDR3 is TGTGCCAGTGCCCCCGGGGGACGCAATAATTCACCCCTCCACTTT. The encoded protein is CASAPGGRNNSPLHF.

CDR3 loop: CASRLGANSPLHF. The CDR3 region has the DNA TGTGCCAGCAGATTGGGAGCTAATTCACCCCTCCACTTT. The V call is TRBV25-1, the J call TRBJ1-6; D is uncertain. CDR1 and CDR2 (germline): MGHDK, SYGVNS. The CDR3 spans 13 residues. V lost 6 bases and J lost 6, with 9 bases in between.

The count of this clone is one. The chain is built from TRBV7-8 and TRBJ2-2, with D perhaps matching TRBD2 (5 bases). The length of the CDR3 is 12 residues. Trimming pared 5 bases from V and 6 bases from J, leaving 7 bases between. Germline V gives CDR1 SGHVS, CDR2 FQNEAQ. The CDR3 DNA reads as TGTGCCAGCAGCCGGCGGGCCGGGGAGCTGTTTTTT. This gives the protein CASSRRAGELFF.

The chain recombines TRBV5-4 with TRBJ2-3; a weak D match, TRBD2 (6 bases). Germline loops: CDR1 SGHNT, CDR2 YYREEE (reference sequence). The CDR3 loop spans 16 amino acids. V lost 0 bases, J lost 0 bases, and 11 bases lay in between. CDR3 sequence reads: CASSLGSGASTDTQYF. The DNA for the CDR3 is TGTGCCAGCAGCTTGGGATCGGGAGCTAGCACAGATACGCAGTATTTT.

This sequence joins TRBV4-3 and TRBJ1-4; TRBD1 aligns across 12 bases. There are 20 residues in the CDR3. V lost 0 bases, J lost 10 bases, and 18 bases stayed unmatched. Per the germline V gene, CDR1 is LGHNA and CDR2 is YSLEER. This CDR3 reads CASSQDGPSRDRGRRIKLFF. The CDR3 nucleotides read TGCGCCAGCAGCCAAGATGGCCCTTCCCGGGACAGGGGGCGAAGGATAAAACTGTTTTTT.

The gene calls are TRBV24-1 and TRBJ2-2; possible D gene TRBD1, 5 bases. CDR1 KGHDR and CDR2 SFDVKD come from the germline V gene. The CDR3 totals 13 residues. Trimming shortened V by 7 bases and J by 0 bases, and 5 bases separated the two germline ends. This CDR3 is CATRQANTGELFF. The CDR3 DNA reads as TGTGCCACCAGACAGGCGAACACCGGGGAGCTGTTTTTT.

The chain employs TRBV9 and TRBJ2-5, with 9 bases lining up with TRBD1. The CDR3 runs to 15 residues. The germline V gene has CDR1 SGDLS and CDR2 YYNGEE. The V and J ends lost 6 bases and 4 bases, in that order; junction bases with no gene match: 10. This CDR3 reads CASTIGQGMGETQYF. The CDR3 DNA follows: TGTGCCAGCACCATCGGACAGGGGATGGGAGAGACCCAGTACTTC.

The chain uses TRBV30 and TRBJ1-2; the D is unclear. The germline V and J ends were trimmed by 0 bases and 6 bases, with 5 bases remaining between them. Germline-derived CDR1 and CDR2 are GTSNPN and SVGIG (reference sequence). The CDR3 consists of 11 residues. This CDR3 is CAWSVINGYTF. The CDR3 DNA follows: TGTGCCTGGAGTGTAATTAATGGCTACACCTTC.

This clone came up a few times. The rearrangement joins TRBV3-1 (or the pseudogene TRBV3-2) to TRBJ1-1; TRBD1 matches 8 bases. Germline V gene sequence: CDR1 LGHDT, CDR2 YNNKEL (reference sequence). V gave up 5 bases and J gave up 4 bases; unmatched junction bases: 6. The CDR3 consists of 14 residues. CDR3 nucleotides: TGTGCCAGCAGCAAGGACAGGGTGACCACTGAAGCTTTCTTT. Protein product: CASSKDRVTTEAFF.

This chain uses TRBV5-1 with TRBJ1-2, with TRBD1 as a possible D gene (6 bases). Deletions cut 1 base from V and 6 bases from J, with 7 bases between. Looked up from germline, CDR1 is SGHRS and CDR2 is YFSETQ. The length of the CDR3 is 12 residues. CDR3 sequence: CASSLSGDGYTF. CDR3 DNA sequence: TGCGCCAGCAGCTTGTCAGGGGATGGCTACACCTTC.

The genes are TRBV19 and TRBJ1-2, with D maybe TRBD1 (5 bases). Germline V gives CDR1 LNHDA, CDR2 SQIVND (reference sequence). This CDR3 comprises 15 residues. V lost 2 bases and J 7 bases, leaving 17 bases between the germline ends. CDR3 bases: TGTGCCAGTAGTATAAACCCCACAGGTTTGATTGGCTACACCTTC. It is translated as CASSINPTGLIGYTF.

The gene calls are TRBV9 and TRBJ1-2, with TRBD1 as a possible D gene (6 bases). This CDR3 contains 14 residues. Between the trimmed V and J ends, which lost 0 bases and 2 bases, there was a span of 8 bases. Germline CDR1 SGDLS, CDR2 YYNGEE. The CDR3, as DNA: TGTGCCAGCAGCGTAGACCAGGGGAACTATGGCTACACCTTC. Translated: CASSVDQGNYGYTF.

V and J are TRBV7-9 and TRBJ2-1, with 13 bases that match TRBD2. Germline V gives CDR1 SEHNR, CDR2 FQNEAQ (reference sequence). J lost 9 bases, V lost 0 bases, and 11 bases had no gene match. The CDR3 is 18 amino acids. Here the CDR3 DNA reads TGTGCCAGCAGCTTAGCAGAGGAAACTAGCGGGAGGGTAGGTGAGCAGTTCTTC. Translated, it gives CASSLAEETSGRVGEQFF.

This clone showed up just once. The chain uses TRBV11-2 and TRBJ1-3, with TRBD1 matching over 8 bases. The germline gives CDR1 SGHAT, CDR2 FQNNGV. V trimming: 2 bases; J trimming: 4 bases; junction bases outside the gene matches: 7. The CDR3 is 16 amino acids. CDR3 sequence: CASSLSLQGAGNTIYF. The CDR3 DNA sequence: TGTGCCAGCAGCTTATCCCTGCAGGGGGCGGGAAACACCATATATTTT.

V is TRBV3-1 (or the pseudogene TRBV3-2) and J is TRBJ2-1; D is unresolved. The V and J ends lost 4 bases and 0 bases respectively, with 7 bases between them. Germline values: CDR1 LGHDT, CDR2 YNNKEL (reference sequence). This CDR3 is built from 14 residues. The chain's CDR3 is CASSRSSSYNEQFF. The DNA for the CDR3 is TGTGCCAGCAGCCGTAGTAGCTCCTACAATGAGCAGTTCTTC.

This clone has just a few counts. This rearrangement joins TRBV5-1 to TRBJ2-2; D uncertain. CDR3 length: 14 residues. Germline V lookup: CDR1 SGHRS, CDR2 YFSETQ. V was cut by 1 base and J by 5 bases, with 9 bases left in between. CDR3 loop: CASSLPAVTGELFF. CDR3 DNA: TGCGCCAGCAGCTTGCCGGCGGTGACCGGGGAGCTGTTTTTT.

The rearrangement joins TRBV5-6 to TRBJ1-1; D remains ambiguous. The CDR3 consists of 14 residues. V lost 3 bases to trimming and J lost 4 bases, with 13 bases between them. Looked up from germline, CDR1 is SGHDT and CDR2 is YYEEEE. The CDR3 nucleotides read TGTGCCAGCAGCTGGTGGAGGGCTGGCACTGAAGCTTTCTTT. Amino acid sequence: CASSWWRAGTEAFF.

V is TRBV9 and J is TRBJ2-1; 13 nucleotides agree with TRBD2. The junction had 3 bases not matched to a gene; V was cut back by 2 bases and J by 7 bases. CDR3 length: 15 amino acids. Germline assignment: CDR1 SGDLS and CDR2 YYNGEE. In nucleotides, the CDR3 is TGTGCCAGCAGCGTTATGACTAGCGGGAGGAATGAGCAGTTCTTC. It is translated as CASSVMTSGRNEQFF.

The chain uses TRBV9 and TRBJ1-4, with TRBD1 as a possible D gene (6 bases). Germline loops: CDR1 SGDLS, CDR2 YYNGEE. With 0 bases removed from V and 4 bases from J, the gap between germline ends came to 13 bases. The CDR3 is 16 amino acids. The CDR3 DNA sequence: TGTGCCAGCAGCGTAGCAGGGCGAGGGGGTAATGAAAAACTGTTTTTT. It specifies CASSVAGRGGNEKLFF. Combining the CDR3 with reference TRBV9 and TRBJ1-4 gives the whole variable domain DSGVTQTPKHLITATGQRVTLRCSPRSGDLSVYWYQQSLDQGLQFLIQYYNGEERAKGNILERFSAQQFPDLHSELNLSSLELGDSALYFCASSVAGRGGNEKLFFGSGTQLSVL.

The chain employs TRBV6-5 and TRBJ1-5, with D possibly being TRBD1 (5 bases). Trimming shortened V by 6 bases and J by 5 bases, and 17 bases separated the two germline ends. Germline V gene sequence: CDR1 MNHEY, CDR2 SVGAGI. The CDR3 is made up of 15 amino acids. Here the CDR3 reads CASRPSAGIDQPQHF. The CDR3 nucleotides read TGTGCCAGCAGGCCCTCGGCAGGGATCGATCAGCCCCAGCATTTT.

V and J are TRBV5-1 and TRBJ1-3, with TRBD1 matching 7 bases. This CDR3 region has 15 residues. With 5 bases clipped from V and 3 bases from J, the junction kept 8 bases outside the gene matches. The V gene's germline CDR1 is SGHRS and CDR2 YFSETQ. CDR3 DNA: TGCGCCAGCAGATCTGACAGGGCTGGTGGAAACACCATATATTTT. Translating it yields CASRSDRAGGNTIYF.

This chain links TRBV7-9 with TRBJ1-4; 12 bases are a match to TRBD1. The trim removed 3 bases at V and 8 bases at J, leaving 1 base unmatched. Looked up from germline, CDR1 is SEHNR and CDR2 is FQNEAQ (reference sequence). The CDR3 is made up of 14 amino acids. As DNA, the CDR3 is TGTGCCAGCAGCTTTGGGACAGGGGGCGAAAAACTGTTTTTT. It codes for CASSFGTGGEKLFF.

The chain employs TRBV7-2 and TRBJ1-1, with TRBD1 identical over 8 bases. CDR1 is SGHTA, CDR2 FQGNSA, per germline. The CDR3 has 15 amino acids. J was trimmed by 5 bases and V by 3 bases; bases with no gene match: 8. The CDR3 region has the DNA TGTGCCAGCAGCTTTACAGGGGGATTAGGGACTGAAGCTTTCTTT. The encoded protein is CASSFTGGLGTEAFF.

The J gene is TRBJ1-1, the V gene TRBV5-1, with TRBD1 matching over 8 bases. CDR1 SGHRS and CDR2 YFSETQ come from the germline V gene. V gave up 1 base and J gave up 1 base; unmatched junction bases: 3. This CDR3 contains 15 residues. CDR3 residues: CASSLYRGANTEAFF. The CDR3 DNA follows: TGCGCCAGCAGCTTGTACAGGGGGGCGAACACTGAAGCTTTCTTT.

The chain joins TRBV9 to TRBJ2-3; 8 positions agree with TRBD2. The CDR3 contains 14 residues. Germline V lookup: CDR1 SGDLS, CDR2 YYNGEE. J gave up 5 bases and V 4 bases, and 6 bases lay outside the gene matches. The chain's CDR3 is CASSPGLGLDTQYF. CDR3 nucleotides: TGTGCCAGCAGCCCGGGACTAGGTCTAGATACGCAGTATTTT.